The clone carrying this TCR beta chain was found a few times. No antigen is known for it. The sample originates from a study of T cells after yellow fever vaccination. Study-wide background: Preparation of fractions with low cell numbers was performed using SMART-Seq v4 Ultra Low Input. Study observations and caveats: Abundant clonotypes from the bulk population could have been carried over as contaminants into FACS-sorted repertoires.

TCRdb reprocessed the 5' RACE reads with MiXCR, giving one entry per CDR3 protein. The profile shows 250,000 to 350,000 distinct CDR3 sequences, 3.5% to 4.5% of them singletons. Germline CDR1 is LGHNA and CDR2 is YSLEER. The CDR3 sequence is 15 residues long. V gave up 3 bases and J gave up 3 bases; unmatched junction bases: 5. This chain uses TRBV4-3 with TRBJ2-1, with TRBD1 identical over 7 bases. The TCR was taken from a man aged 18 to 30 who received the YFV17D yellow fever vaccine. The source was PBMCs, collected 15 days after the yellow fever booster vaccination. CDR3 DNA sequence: TGCGCCAGCAGCCAGGCTCGGGACAGCTACAATGAGCAGTTCTTC. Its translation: CASSQARDSYNEQFF.